Following are 18 T cell receptor beta chains from one sample sequenced in a study of OX40 agonist ivuxolimab in advanced cancers. Data came from immunoSEQ multiplex PCR; TCRdb stores just in-frame clones and leaves some out. The sample shows more than 100,000 clones, about nine tenths of them seen only once. The starting material was CD4+ or CD8+ T cells sorted from blood, obtained in a trial of the OX40 agonist ivuxolimab. Receptors were obtained from an adult with an advanced solid tumor such as melanoma, head and neck, liver or kidney cancer.

The chain joins TRBV28 to TRBJ2-7, with 10 bases identical to TRBD2. The CDR3 length is 16 residues. Germline V gene sequence: CDR1 MDHEN, CDR2 SYDVKM. V gave up 6 bases and J gave up 6 bases; unmatched junction bases: 14. CDR3 DNA: TGTGCCAGCAGGCGCGCGGGAGCTAGCGGGAGTCGCGAGCAGTACTTC. Amino acids: CASRRAGASGSREQYF.

CDR3 nucleotides: TGTGCCAGCAGTGGGGGACAGGTTGATGGCTACACCTTC. It codes for CASSGGQVDGYTF. V and J are TRBV28 and TRBJ1-2; 8 bases align to TRBD1. There are 13 residues in the CDR3. Germline V gene sequence: CDR1 MDHEN, CDR2 SYDVKM. With 5 bases clipped from V and 6 bases from J, the junction kept 5 bases outside the gene matches.

J is TRBJ1-1 and V is TRBV2; D is uncertain. The CDR3 covers 13 residues. Deletions cut 1 base from V and 2 bases from J, with 5 bases between. Germline V gene data show CDR1 as SNHLY and CDR2 as FYNNEI. The CDR3 protein is CASSEGLNTEAFF. The CDR3 coding sequence is TGTGCCAGCAGTGAAGGACTTAACACTGAAGCTTTCTTT. The whole variable domain, filled in from reference TRBV2 and TRBJ1-1, reads EPEVTQTPSHQVTQMGQEVILRCVPISNHLYFYWYRQILGQKVEFLVSFYNNEISEKSEIFDDQFSVERPDGSNFTLKIRSTKLEDSAMYFCASSEGLNTEAFFGQGTRLTVV.

V and J are TRBV9 and TRBJ2-5, with 7 bases aligning to TRBD2. V was pared by 6 bases and J by 2 bases, with 7 bases of the junction left unmatched. The germline gives CDR1 SGDLS, CDR2 YYNGEE. CDR3 length equals 14 residues. The CDR3 protein is CASTPPGGQETQYF. Here the CDR3 DNA reads TGTGCCAGCACCCCCCCGGGGGGTCAAGAGACCCAGTACTTC.

This clone was observed once. The J gene is TRBJ2-1, the V gene TRBV18; D gene ambiguous. The CDR3 spans 14 residues. V lost 0 bases and J lost 12, with 15 bases in between. Germline CDR1 is KGHSH and CDR2 is LQKENI. The CDR3 reads CASSPPNDWIVQFF. The DNA for the CDR3 is TGTGCCAGCTCACCACCCAACGACTGGATTGTGCAGTTCTTC.

This clone was detected a few times. The CDR3 loop reads CASSRHTRGTEAFF. DNA of the CDR3: TGTGCCAGTAGTCGACACACCCGGGGGACTGAAGCTTTCTTT. The chain uses TRBV19 and TRBJ1-1; D may be TRBD1 (5 bases). CDR3 size: 14 residues. In germline, CDR1 is LNHDA, CDR2 SQIVND (reference sequence). Trimming left V 5 bases short and J 5 bases short, with 15 bases between. Supplemented by reference TRBV19 and TRBJ1-1, the full variable domain reads DGGITQSPKYLFRKEGQNVTLSCEQNLNHDAMYWYRQDPGQGLRLIYYSQIVNDFQKGDIAEGYSVSREKKESFPLTVTSAQKNPTAFYLCASSRHTRGTEAFFGQGTRLTVV.

This sequence joins TRBV2 and TRBJ2-3; possibly TRBD1 or TRBD2 for D (5 bases each). The germline V gene has CDR1 SNHLY and CDR2 FYNNEI. CDR3 length: 13 residues. V lost 4 bases, J lost 3 bases, and 8 bases lay in between. The CDR3 sequence: CASSVWGTDTQYF. CDR3 nucleotides: TGTGCCAGCAGTGTCTGGGGGACAGATACGCAGTATTTT. The variable domain in full, with the rest retrieved from reference TRBV2 and TRBJ2-3, is EPEVTQTPSHQVTQMGQEVILRCVPISNHLYFYWYRQILGQKVEFLVSFYNNEISEKSEIFDDQFSVERPDGSNFTLKIRSTKLEDSAMYFCASSVWGTDTQYFGPGTRLTVL.

The CDR3 DNA sequence: TGTGCCAGTACCATTGGAGGAGGGTTCTACAATGAGCAGTTCTTC. Translated, it gives CASTIGGGFYNEQFF. The chain is built from TRBV19 and TRBJ2-1, with D maybe TRBD2 (6 bases). The CDR3 is 15 residues long. V was pared by 7 bases and J by 3 bases, with 16 bases between. Germline-derived CDR1 and CDR2 are LNHDA and SQIVND (reference sequence).

The chain combines TRBV7-3 with TRBJ1-5; possible D gene TRBD1, 6 bases. V lost 4 bases, J lost 5 bases, and 15 bases lay in between. The CDR3 spans 15 residues. Germline-derived CDR1 and CDR2 are SGHTA and FQGTGA. The CDR3: CASSSTGIRDQPQHF. The DNA of the CDR3 is TGTGCCAGCAGCTCCACAGGGATTCGGGATCAGCCCCAGCATTTT.

This chain connects TRBV18 to TRBJ1-1; D not resolved. Trimming stripped 0 bases from V and 1 base from J, with 9 bases between. This CDR3 is built from 15 residues. Germline V gene lookup returns CDR1 KGHSH and CDR2 LQKENI. CDR3: CASSPPSLQNTEAFF. The CDR3, as DNA: TGTGCCAGCTCACCACCGTCACTTCAGAACACTGAAGCTTTCTTT.

This rearrangement joins TRBV14 to TRBJ2-3, with no clear D. The CDR3 is 11 amino acids. Trimming cost V 5 bases and J 6 bases, with 6 bases left between them. Per germline, CDR1 SGHDN and CDR2 FVKESK. The CDR3: CASSMKDTQYF. The DNA for the CDR3 is TGTGCCAGCAGCATGAAGGATACGCAGTATTTT.

V is TRBV19 and J is TRBJ2-3, with D unresolved. Trimming took 6 bases from V and 0 from J, leaving 4 bases between them. The CDR3 sequence is 12 residues long. CDR1 and CDR2 (germline): LNHDA, SQIVND (reference sequence). CDR3 bases: TGTGCCAGTAGCGGGAGCACAGATACGCAGTATTTT. The encoded protein is CASSGSTDTQYF.

The chain carries TRBV5-5 and TRBJ1-5; possibly TRBD1 for D (5 bases). Germline V gene lookup returns CDR1 SGHKS and CDR2 YYEKEE (reference sequence). The ends were cut back, 3 bases at V and 0 bases at J, with 13 bases in the middle. This CDR3 comprises 16 residues. CDR3 in amino acids: CASSSGTAYSNQPQHF. CDR3 nucleotide sequence: TGTGCCAGCAGCTCTGGGACGGCCTATAGCAATCAGCCCCAGCATTTT.

Notes on this clone: The germline gene is not matched at one end of the junction; a read error may be the cause. The V gene is TRBV7-7, the J gene TRBJ2-2; a possible D gene is TRBD2 (6 bases). This CDR3 spans 16 amino acids. Germline lookup yields CDR1 SSHAT and CDR2 FNYEAQ (reference sequence). The CDR3 reads CASTLAGSGNTGELFF. CDR3 bases: TGTGCTAGCACCCTGGCCGGTAGCGGAAACACCGGGGAGCTGTTTTTT.

J is TRBJ2-3 and V is TRBV5-5; tentative D call: TRBD2 (5 bases). CDR3 length: 15 residues. The V gene's germline CDR1 is SGHKS and CDR2 YYEKEE (reference sequence). Trimming took off 0 bases at V and 3 bases at J, with 11 bases between the two ends. The CDR3 DNA is TGTGCCAGCAGCTTGGAGGTTGTAGCGACAGATACGCAGTATTTT. This encodes CASSLEVVATDTQYF.

This chain connects TRBV7-2 to TRBJ2-6; possibly TRBD1 for D (6 bases). V was cut by 2 bases and J by 1 base, with 9 bases left in between. From germline, CDR1 is SGHTA and CDR2 FQGNSA. This CDR3 has 16 amino acids. The CDR3 DNA follows: TGTGCCAGCAGCTTATACAGGGAGTCTGGGGCCAACGTCCTGACTTTC. Translating it yields CASSLYRESGANVLTF. The full variable domain, completed using reference TRBV7-2 and TRBJ2-6, is GAGVSQSPSNKVTEKGKDVELRCDPISGHTALYWYRQSLGQGLEFLIYFQGNSAPDKSGLPSDRFSAERTGGSVSTLTIQRTQQEDSAVYLCASSLYRESGANVLTFGAGSRLTVL.

This chain connects TRBV5-6 to TRBJ2-1; D not resolved. This CDR3 has 16 residues. The germline V gene encodes CDR1 SGHDT and CDR2 YYEEEE. The germline V and J ends were trimmed by 4 bases and 1 base, with 15 bases remaining between them. CDR3 loop: CASSASGHRSYNEQFF. The CDR3 DNA sequence: TGTGCCAGCAGCGCCTCCGGGCACCGGTCCTACAATGAGCAGTTCTTC.

J is TRBJ1-3 and V is TRBV7-6; maybe TRBD1 (6 bases). Trimming removed 3 bases from V and 2 bases from J, with 17 bases in between. The germline V gene has CDR1 SGHVS and CDR2 FNYEAQ. The CDR3 sequence is 17 residues long. CDR3 protein: CASSFGGMTGAGNTIYF. CDR3 nucleotide sequence: TGTGCCAGCAGCTTCGGAGGGATGACAGGAGCTGGAAACACCATATATTTT.